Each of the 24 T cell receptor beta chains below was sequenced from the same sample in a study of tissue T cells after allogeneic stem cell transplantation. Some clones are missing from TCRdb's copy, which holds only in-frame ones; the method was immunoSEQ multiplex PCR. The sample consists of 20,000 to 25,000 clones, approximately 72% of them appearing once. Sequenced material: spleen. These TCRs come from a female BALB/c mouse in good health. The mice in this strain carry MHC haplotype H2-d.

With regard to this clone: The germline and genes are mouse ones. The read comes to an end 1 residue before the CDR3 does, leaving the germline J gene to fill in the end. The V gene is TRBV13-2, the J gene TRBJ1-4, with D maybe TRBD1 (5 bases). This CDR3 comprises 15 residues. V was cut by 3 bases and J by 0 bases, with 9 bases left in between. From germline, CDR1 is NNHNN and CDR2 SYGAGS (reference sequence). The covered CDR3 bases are TGTGCCAGCGGTGTCGACAGATTTTCCAACGAAAGATTATTT. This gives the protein CASGVDRFSNERLF. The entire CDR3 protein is CASGVDRFSNERLFF.

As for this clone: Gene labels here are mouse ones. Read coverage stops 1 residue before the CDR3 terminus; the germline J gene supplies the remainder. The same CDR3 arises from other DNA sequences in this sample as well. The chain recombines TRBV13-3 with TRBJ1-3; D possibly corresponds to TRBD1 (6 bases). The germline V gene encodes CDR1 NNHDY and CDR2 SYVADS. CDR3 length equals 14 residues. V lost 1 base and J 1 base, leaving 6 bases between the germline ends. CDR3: CASSDTGSGNTLYF. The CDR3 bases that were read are TGTGCCAGCAGTGATACAGGGTCTGGAAATACGCTCTAT. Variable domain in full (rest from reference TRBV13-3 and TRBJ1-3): EAAVTQSPRSKVAVTGGKVTLSCHQTNNHDYMYWYRQDTGHGLRLIHYSYVADSTEKGDIPDGYKASRPSQENFSLILELASLSQTAVYFCASSDTGSGNTLYFGEGSRLIVV.

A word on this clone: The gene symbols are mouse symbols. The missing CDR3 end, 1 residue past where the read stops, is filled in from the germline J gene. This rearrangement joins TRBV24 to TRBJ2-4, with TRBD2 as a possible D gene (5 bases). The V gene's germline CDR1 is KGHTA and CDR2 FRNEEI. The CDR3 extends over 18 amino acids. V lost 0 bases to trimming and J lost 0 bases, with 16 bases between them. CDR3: CASSLYALGVTSQNTLYF. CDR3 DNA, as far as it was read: TGTGCCAGCAGTCTGTATGCGCTGGGTGTTACTAGTCAAAACACCTTGTAC.

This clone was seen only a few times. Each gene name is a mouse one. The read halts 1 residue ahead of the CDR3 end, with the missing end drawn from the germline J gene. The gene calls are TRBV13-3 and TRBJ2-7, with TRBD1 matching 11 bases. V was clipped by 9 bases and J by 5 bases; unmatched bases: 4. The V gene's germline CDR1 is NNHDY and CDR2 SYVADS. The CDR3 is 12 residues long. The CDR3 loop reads CAIGQGAHEQYF. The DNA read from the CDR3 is TGTGCCATAGGACAGGGGGCGCATGAACAGTAC.

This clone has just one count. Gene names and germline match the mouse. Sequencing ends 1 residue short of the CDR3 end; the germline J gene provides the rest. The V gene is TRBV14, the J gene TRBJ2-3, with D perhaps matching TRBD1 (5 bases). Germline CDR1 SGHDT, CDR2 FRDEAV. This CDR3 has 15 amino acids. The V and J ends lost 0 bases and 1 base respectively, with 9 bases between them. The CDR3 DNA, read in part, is TGTGCCAGCAGTTTCTACCAGGGTGGTGCAGAAACGCTGTAT. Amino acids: CASSFYQGGAETLY. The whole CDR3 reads CASSFYQGGAETLYF.

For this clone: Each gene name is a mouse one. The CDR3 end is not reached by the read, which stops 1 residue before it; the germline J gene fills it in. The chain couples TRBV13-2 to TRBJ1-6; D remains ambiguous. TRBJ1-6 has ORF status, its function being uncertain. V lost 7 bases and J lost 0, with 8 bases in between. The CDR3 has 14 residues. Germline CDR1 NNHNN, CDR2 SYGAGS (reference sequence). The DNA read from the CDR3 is TGTGCCAGCCCCAGTCTTTCCTATAATTCGCCCCTCTAC. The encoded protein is CASPSLSYNSPLY. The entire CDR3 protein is CASPSLSYNSPLYF.

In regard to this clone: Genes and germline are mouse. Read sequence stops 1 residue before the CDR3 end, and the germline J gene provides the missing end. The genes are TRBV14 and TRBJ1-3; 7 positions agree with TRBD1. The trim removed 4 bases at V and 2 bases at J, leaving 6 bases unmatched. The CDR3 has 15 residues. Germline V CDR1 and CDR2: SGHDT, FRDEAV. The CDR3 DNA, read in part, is TGTGCCAGCAGTGTACAGGGGATCCCTGGAAATACGCTCTAT. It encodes CASSVQGIPGNTLY. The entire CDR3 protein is CASSVQGIPGNTLYF.

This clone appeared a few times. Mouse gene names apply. CDR3 DNA (partial): TGTGCCAGCAGTGATGAATGGGATGGAAATACGCTCTAT. The encoded protein is CASSDEWDGNTLY. The whole CDR3 sequence is CASSDEWDGNTLYF. V and J are TRBV13-1 and TRBJ1-3; D not certain. With the read ending 1 residue before the CDR3 end, the germline J gene is used to fill in that end. CDR1 and CDR2 (germline): NSHNY, SYGAGN. The CDR3 has 14 amino acids. V gave up 0 bases and J gave up 3 bases, with 7 bases separating them.

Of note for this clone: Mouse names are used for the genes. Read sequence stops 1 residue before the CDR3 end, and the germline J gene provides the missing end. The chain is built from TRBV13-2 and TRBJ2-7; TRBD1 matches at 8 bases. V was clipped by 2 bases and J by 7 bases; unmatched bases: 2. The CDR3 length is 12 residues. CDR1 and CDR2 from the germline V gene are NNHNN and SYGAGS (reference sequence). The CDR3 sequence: CASGESGGEQYF. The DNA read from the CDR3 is TGTGCCAGCGGTGAGTCAGGGGGCGAACAGTAC.

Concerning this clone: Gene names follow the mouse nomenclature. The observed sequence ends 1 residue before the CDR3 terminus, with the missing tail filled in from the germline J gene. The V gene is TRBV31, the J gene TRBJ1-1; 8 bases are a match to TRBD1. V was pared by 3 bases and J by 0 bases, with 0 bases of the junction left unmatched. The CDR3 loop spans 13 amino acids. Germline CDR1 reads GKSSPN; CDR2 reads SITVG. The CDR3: CAWRGQANTEVFF. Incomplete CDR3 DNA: TGTGCCTGGAGGGGACAGGCAAACACAGAAGTCTTC.

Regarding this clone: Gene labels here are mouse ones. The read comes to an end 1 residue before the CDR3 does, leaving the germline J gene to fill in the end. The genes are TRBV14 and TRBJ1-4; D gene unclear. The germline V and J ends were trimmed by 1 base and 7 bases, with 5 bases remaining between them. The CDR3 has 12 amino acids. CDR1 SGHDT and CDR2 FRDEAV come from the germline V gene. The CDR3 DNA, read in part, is TGTGCCAGCAGTTTCGGGTCCGAAAGATTATTT. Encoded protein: CASSFGSERLF. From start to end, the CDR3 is CASSFGSERLFF.

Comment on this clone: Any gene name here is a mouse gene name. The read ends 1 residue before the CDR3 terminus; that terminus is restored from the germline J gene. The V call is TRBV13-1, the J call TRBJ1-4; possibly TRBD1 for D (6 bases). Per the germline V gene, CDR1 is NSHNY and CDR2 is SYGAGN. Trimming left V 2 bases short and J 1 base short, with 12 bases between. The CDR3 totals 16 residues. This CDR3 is CASSDRGGGSNERLFF. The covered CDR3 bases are TGTGCCAGCAGTGACAGGGGAGGAGGTTCCAACGAAAGATTATTT.

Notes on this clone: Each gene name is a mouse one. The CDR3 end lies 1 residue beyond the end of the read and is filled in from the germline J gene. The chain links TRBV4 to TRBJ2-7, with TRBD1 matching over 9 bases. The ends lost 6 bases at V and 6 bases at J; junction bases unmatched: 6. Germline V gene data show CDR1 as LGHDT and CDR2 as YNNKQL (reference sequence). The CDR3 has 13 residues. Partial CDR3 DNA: TGTGCCAGCAGAACCGGGACAGGGATTGAACAGTAC. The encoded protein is CASRTGTGIEQY. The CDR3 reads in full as CASRTGTGIEQYF.

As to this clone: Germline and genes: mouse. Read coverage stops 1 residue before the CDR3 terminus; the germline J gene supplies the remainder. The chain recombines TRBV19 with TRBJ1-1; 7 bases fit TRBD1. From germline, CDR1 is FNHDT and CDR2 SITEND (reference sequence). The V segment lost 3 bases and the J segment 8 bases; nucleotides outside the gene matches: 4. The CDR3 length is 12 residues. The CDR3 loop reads CASSTDREEVFF. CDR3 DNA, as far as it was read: TGTGCCAGCAGTACCGACAGGGAGGAAGTCTTC.

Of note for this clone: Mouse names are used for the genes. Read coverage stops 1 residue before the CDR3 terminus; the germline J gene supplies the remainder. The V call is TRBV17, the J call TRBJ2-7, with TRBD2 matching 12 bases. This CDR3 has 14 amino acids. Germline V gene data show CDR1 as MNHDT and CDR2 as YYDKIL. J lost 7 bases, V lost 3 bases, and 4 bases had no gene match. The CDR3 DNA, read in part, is TGTGCTAGCAGTAGGGGACTGGGGGGAGGAGAACAGTAC. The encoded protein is CASSRGLGGGEQY. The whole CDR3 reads CASSRGLGGGEQYF.

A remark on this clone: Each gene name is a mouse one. The chain's CDR3 is CASSRIGDERLFF. The CDR3 bases that were read are TGTGCTAGCAGTAGAATCGGGGACGAAAGATTATTT. J is TRBJ1-4 and V is TRBV17; unclear D gene. The read terminates 1 residue ahead of where the CDR3 ends, so the germline J gene completes it. With 2 bases removed from V and 6 bases from J, the gap between germline ends came to 7 bases. The CDR3 contains 13 residues. CDR1 and CDR2 from the germline V gene are MNHDT and YYDKIL.

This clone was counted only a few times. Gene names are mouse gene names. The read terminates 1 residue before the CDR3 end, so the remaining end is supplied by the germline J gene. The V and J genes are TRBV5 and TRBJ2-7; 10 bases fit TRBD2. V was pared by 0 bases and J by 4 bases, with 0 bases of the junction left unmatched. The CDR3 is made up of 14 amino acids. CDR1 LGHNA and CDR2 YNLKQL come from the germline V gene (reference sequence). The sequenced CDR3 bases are TGTGCCAGCAGCCAAGAGGGACTGGGGTATGAACAGTAC. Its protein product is CASSQEGLGYEQY. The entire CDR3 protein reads CASSQEGLGYEQYF.

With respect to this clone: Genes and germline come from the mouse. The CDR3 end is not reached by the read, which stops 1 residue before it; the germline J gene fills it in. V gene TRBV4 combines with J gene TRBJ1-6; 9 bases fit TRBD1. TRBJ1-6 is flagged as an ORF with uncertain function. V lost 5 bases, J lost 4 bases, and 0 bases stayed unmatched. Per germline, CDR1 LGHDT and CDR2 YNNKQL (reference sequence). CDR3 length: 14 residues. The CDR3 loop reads CASSGTGYNSPLYF. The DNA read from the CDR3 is TGTGCCAGCAGCGGGACAGGGTATAATTCGCCCCTCTAC.

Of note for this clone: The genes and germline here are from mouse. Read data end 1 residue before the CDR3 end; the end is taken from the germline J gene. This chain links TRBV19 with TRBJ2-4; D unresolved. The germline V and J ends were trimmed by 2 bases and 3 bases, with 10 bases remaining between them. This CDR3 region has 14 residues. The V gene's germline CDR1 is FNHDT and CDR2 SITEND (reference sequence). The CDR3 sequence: CASSIAGWQNTLYF. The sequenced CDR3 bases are TGTGCCAGCAGTATTGCGGGTTGGCAAAACACCTTGTAC.

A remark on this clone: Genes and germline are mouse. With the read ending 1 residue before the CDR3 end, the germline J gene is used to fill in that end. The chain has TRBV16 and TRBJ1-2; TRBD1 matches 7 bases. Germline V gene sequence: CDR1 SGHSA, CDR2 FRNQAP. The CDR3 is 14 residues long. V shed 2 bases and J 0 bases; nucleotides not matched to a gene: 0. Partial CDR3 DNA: TGTGCAAGCAGCTTACAGGGGGCAAACTCCGACTACACC. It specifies CASSLQGANSDYT. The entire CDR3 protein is CASSLQGANSDYTF.

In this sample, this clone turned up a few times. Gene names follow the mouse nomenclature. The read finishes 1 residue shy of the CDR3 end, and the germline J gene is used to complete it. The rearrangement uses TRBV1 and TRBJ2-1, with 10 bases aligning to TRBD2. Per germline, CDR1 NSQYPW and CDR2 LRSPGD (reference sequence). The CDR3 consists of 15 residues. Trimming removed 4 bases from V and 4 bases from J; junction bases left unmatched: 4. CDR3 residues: CTCSGRDWGYAEQFF. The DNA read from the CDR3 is TGCACCTGCAGTGGCCGGGACTGGGGTTATGCTGAGCAGTTC.

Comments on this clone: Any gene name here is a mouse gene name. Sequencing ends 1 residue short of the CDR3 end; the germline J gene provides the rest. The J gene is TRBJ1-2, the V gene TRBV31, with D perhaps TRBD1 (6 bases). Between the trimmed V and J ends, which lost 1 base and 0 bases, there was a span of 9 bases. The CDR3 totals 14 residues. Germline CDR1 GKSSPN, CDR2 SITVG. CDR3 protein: CAWSPQGSNSDYTF. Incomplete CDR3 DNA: TGTGCCTGGAGTCCCCAGGGGTCAAACTCCGACTACACC.

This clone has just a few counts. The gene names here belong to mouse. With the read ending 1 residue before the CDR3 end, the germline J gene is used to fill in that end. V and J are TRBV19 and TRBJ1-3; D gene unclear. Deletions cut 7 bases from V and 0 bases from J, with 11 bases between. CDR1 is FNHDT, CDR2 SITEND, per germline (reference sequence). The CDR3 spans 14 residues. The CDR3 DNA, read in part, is TGTGCCAGCCCCAACAAACCTTCTGGAAATACGCTCTAT. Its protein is CASPNKPSGNTLY. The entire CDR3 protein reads CASPNKPSGNTLYF. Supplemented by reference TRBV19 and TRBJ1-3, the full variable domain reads GGIITQTPKFLIGQEGQKLTLKCQQNFNHDTMYWYRQDSGKGLRLIYYSITENDLQKGDLSEGYDASREKKSSFSLTVTSAQKNEMAVFLCASPNKPSGNTLYFGEGSRLIVV.

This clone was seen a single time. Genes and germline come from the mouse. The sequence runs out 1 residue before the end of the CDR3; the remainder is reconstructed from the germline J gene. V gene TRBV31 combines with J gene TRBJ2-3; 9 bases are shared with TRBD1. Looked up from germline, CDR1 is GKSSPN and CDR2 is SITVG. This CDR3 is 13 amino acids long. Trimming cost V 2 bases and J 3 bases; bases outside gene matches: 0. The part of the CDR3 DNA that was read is TGTGCCTGGAGTGACAGGGGGGCAGAAACGCTGTAT. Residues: CAWSDRGAETLY. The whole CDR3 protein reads CAWSDRGAETLYF.